These 24 T cell receptor beta chains originate from one sample sequenced in a study of blood T cell repertoires in COVID-19. The data were produced by immunoSEQ multiplex PCR, yet TCRdb's version contains in-frame clones alone and is incomplete. The sample carries about 240,000 clones, approximately 90% recorded once. The sequenced material came from PBMCs or T cells enriched from blood (not recorded which). These receptor sequences come from a woman aged 25 to 39 with acute COVID-19.

The V call is TRBV5-4, the J call TRBJ2-2; D uncertain. CDR1 and CDR2 from the germline V gene are SGHNT and YYREEE (reference sequence). CDR3 length equals 14 residues. V was shortened by 0 bases and J by 4 bases, with 7 bases between the two germline ends. In nucleotides, the CDR3 is TGTGCCAGCAGCTTGGCCTCGGGCACCGGGGAGCTGTTTTTT. It translates to CASSLASGTGELFF.

This clone was observed a few times. The chain recombines TRBV10-3 with TRBJ2-2; tentative D call: TRBD2 (5 bases). There are 14 residues in the CDR3. Germline loops: CDR1 ENHRY, CDR2 SYGVKD. V was pared by 3 bases and J by 2 bases, with 7 bases between. The CDR3, as DNA: TGTGCCATCAGTGATCCGGGAAACACCGGGGAGCTGTTTTTT. This encodes CAISDPGNTGELFF.

The rearrangement joins TRBV19 to TRBJ1-1; D is unresolved. The CDR3 has 15 residues. Trimming cost V 1 base and J 0 bases, with 9 bases left between them. From germline, CDR1 is LNHDA and CDR2 SQIVND (reference sequence). In DNA form, the CDR3 reads TGTGCCAGTAGTATAGGGGCAGCAGTGAACACTGAAGCTTTCTTT. As protein: CASSIGAAVNTEAFF.

V and J are TRBV29-1 and TRBJ2-5; maybe TRBD1 (6 bases). CDR3 size: 12 residues. Between the trimmed V and J ends, which lost 5 bases and 4 bases, there was a span of 11 bases. CDR1 and CDR2 from the germline V gene are SQVTM and ANQGSEA. The CDR3 DNA is TGCAGCGTTCAACAGGGATTAGAGACCCAGTACTTC. Protein product: CSVQQGLETQYF.

V is TRBV15 and J is TRBJ1-5; D unresolved. Germline CDR1 LNHNV, CDR2 YYDKDF (reference sequence). The germline V and J ends were trimmed by 3 bases and 0 bases, with 12 bases remaining between them. CDR3 length: 16 residues. The CDR3 sequence is CATSSYDTVSNQPQHF. Written as DNA, the CDR3 is TGTGCCACCAGCAGCTATGACACGGTTAGCAATCAGCCCCAGCATTTT.

The rearrangement links TRBV18 to TRBJ2-5; tentative D call: TRBD2 (6 bases). The CDR3 totals 15 residues. Germline CDR1 and CDR2: KGHSH and LQKENI. Trimming cost V 6 bases and J 1 base, with 15 bases left between them. The CDR3 protein is CASSPRGLTQETQYF. The CDR3 bases are TGTGCCAGCTCCCCCCGGGGACTTACCCAAGAGACCCAGTACTTC.

A few counts support this clone. This chain links TRBV10-3 with TRBJ1-3, with D possibly TRBD1 on 6 matching bases. The CDR3 is made up of 12 amino acids. Germline CDR1 ENHRY, CDR2 SYGVKD. V shed 9 bases and J shed 2 bases, with 8 bases lying between them. CDR3 sequence (DNA): TGTGCCATTCAGGGGACTGGAAACACCATATATTTT. Amino acid sequence: CAIQGTGNTIYF.

This clone appeared once. The rearrangement links TRBV21-1 to TRBJ2-3; whether TRBD2, the table's D call, matches the DNA was not checked. TRBV21-1 is noted as a pseudogene. The CDR3 runs to 16 residues. The chain's CDR3 is CASSKGLAGTTDTQYF. CDR3 nucleotide sequence: TGTGCCAGCAGCAAGGGACTAGCGGGGACCACAGATACGCAGTATTTT.

The chain couples TRBV5-4 to TRBJ2-6; a weak D match, TRBD1 (6 bases). The germline V gene has CDR1 SGHNT and CDR2 YYREEE (reference sequence). V lost 2 bases and J 0 bases, leaving 12 bases between the germline ends. This CDR3 has 17 amino acids. The CDR3 protein is CASSFQGLGSGANVLTF. CDR3 DNA: TGTGCCAGCAGCTTTCAGGGGCTAGGCTCTGGGGCCAACGTCCTGACTTTC.

J is TRBJ1-1 and V is TRBV7-9, with D unclear. The V end was cut by 5 bases, the J end by 4 bases, with 14 bases between. CDR1 and CDR2 from the germline V gene are SEHNR and FQNEAQ (reference sequence). This CDR3 has 14 residues. The CDR3 spells CASSALGRGTEAFF. CDR3 in DNA: TGTGCCAGCAGCGCTCTAGGCCGGGGCACTGAAGCTTTCTTT.

This clone was seen a single time. V usage is TRBV4-1 and J usage is TRBJ2-7; 12 bases are shared with TRBD2. Germline values: CDR1 MGHRA, CDR2 YSYEKL. CDR3 size: 16 residues. After removal of 4 bases from V and 3 bases from J, the junction contained 7 bases not matched to a gene. The DNA for the CDR3 is TGCGCCAGCAGCCCTTGGACTAGCGGGGCTTTCTACGAGCAGTACTTC. Its protein product is CASSPWTSGAFYEQYF.

The chain is built from TRBV23-1 and TRBJ1-2; TRBD1 aligns across 10 bases. TRBV23-1 is an ORF, with its function uncertain. V lost 6 bases and J lost 0; bases outside the gene matches: 16. The length of the CDR3 is 19 residues. The CDR3 DNA sequence: TGCGCCAGCAGGAACCCCGGGACAGGGGCCCAAGTCTCTAACTATGGCTACACCTTC. Translating it yields CASRNPGTGAQVSNYGYTF.

J is TRBJ1-4 and V is TRBV5-1, with D tentatively TRBD1 (5 bases). Per germline, CDR1 SGHRS and CDR2 YFSETQ. The CDR3 covers 15 residues. Trimming took off 4 bases at V and 6 bases at J, with 16 bases between the two ends. As DNA, the CDR3 is TGCGCCAGCAGCCCCGGGACCGGGGGGGATGAAAAACTGTTTTTT. The encoded protein is CASSPGTGGDEKLFF.

The chain combines TRBV25-1 with TRBJ2-7; 10 positions match TRBD1. This CDR3 comprises 14 residues. Germline CDR1 MGHDK, CDR2 SYGVNS. With 4 bases clipped from V and 7 bases from J, the junction kept 7 bases outside the gene matches. The CDR3 protein is CASSGRDRGREQYF. The CDR3 nucleotides read TGTGCCAGCAGTGGCCGGGACAGGGGTAGGGAGCAGTACTTC.

This clone was seen only a few times. The J gene is TRBJ2-7, the V gene TRBV11-2; 9 bases match TRBD1. The trim removed 4 bases at V and 3 bases at J, leaving 1 base unmatched. Per the germline V gene, CDR1 is SGHAT and CDR2 is FQNNGV. The CDR3 totals 13 residues. The CDR3 region is CASSWTGDYEQYF. Written as DNA, the CDR3 is TGTGCCAGCAGCTGGACAGGGGACTACGAGCAGTACTTC. Full variable domain (rest looked up from reference TRBV11-2 and TRBJ2-7): EAGVAQSPRYKIIEKRQSVAFWCNPISGHATLYWYQQILGQGPKLLIQFQNNGVVDDSQLPKDRFSAERLKGVDSTLKIQPAKLEDSAVYLCASSWTGDYEQYFGPGTRLTVT.

The J gene is TRBJ1-2, the V gene TRBV11-2; 8 nucleotides match TRBD1. From germline, CDR1 is SGHAT and CDR2 FQNNGV. The CDR3 totals 15 residues. Germline trimming cut 5 bases from V and 8 bases from J; bases unmatched to any gene: 13. The DNA for the CDR3 is TGTGCCAGCAGCCAGGGGGCAGGCCTACCTTCCGGCTACACCTTC. This translates into CASSQGAGLPSGYTF.

The chain has TRBV7-9 and TRBJ1-6, with 9 nucleotides matching TRBD1. The V and J ends lost 2 bases and 7 bases, in that order; junction bases with no gene match: 9. The CDR3 contains 17 residues. CDR1 and CDR2 from the germline V gene are SEHNR and FQNEAQ (reference sequence). The CDR3 protein is CASSLWMTGGLNSPLHF. CDR3 DNA sequence: TGTGCCAGCAGCTTATGGATGACAGGGGGTCTAAATTCACCCCTCCACTTT.

This clone was seen only once. The genes are TRBV5-6 and TRBJ2-1, with no clear D. The CDR3 sequence is 15 residues long. Deletions cut 0 bases from V and 5 bases from J, with 12 bases between. Germline CDR1 SGHDT, CDR2 YYEEEE. The chain's CDR3 is CASSLDTPSNNEQFF. In nucleotides, the CDR3 is TGTGCCAGCAGCTTGGACACGCCTTCAAACAATGAGCAGTTCTTC.

The gene calls are TRBV7-2 and TRBJ1-5; D remains ambiguous. The CDR3 sequence is 17 residues long. V lost 1 base to trimming and J lost 0 bases, with 13 bases between them. Germline assignment: CDR1 SGHTA and CDR2 FQGNSA. CDR3 in DNA: TGTGCCAGCAGCTTAGTATCGACACCTTATAGCAATCAGCCCCAGCATTTT. This encodes CASSLVSTPYSNQPQHF.

The chain links TRBV7-9 to TRBJ2-7, with a weak D call TRBD2 (6 bases). Looked up from germline, CDR1 is SEHNR and CDR2 is FQNEAQ (reference sequence). The length of the CDR3 is 13 residues. V gave up 4 bases and J gave up 3 bases, with 10 bases separating them. CDR3 region: CASSSGRIYEQYF. In DNA form, the CDR3 reads TGTGCCAGCAGCTCAGGGAGGATCTACGAGCAGTACTTC. Based on the CDR3 plus reference TRBV7-9 and TRBJ2-7, the full variable domain is DTGVSQNPRHKITKRGQNVTFRCDPISEHNRLYWYRQTLGQGPEFLTYFQNEAQLEKSRLLSDRFSAERPKGSFSTLEIQRTEQGDSAMYLCASSSGRIYEQYFGPGTRLTVT.

The chain couples TRBV18 to TRBJ2-5, with TRBD1 matching over 10 bases. The germline CDR1 and CDR2 sequences are KGHSH and LQKENI. Trimming removed 1 base from V and 0 bases from J; junction bases left unmatched: 8. The CDR3 runs 18 residues. The CDR3 region has the DNA TGTGCCAGCTCACCACTCCTATTGACAGGGGGCAACCAAGAGACCCAGTACTTC. Protein sequence: CASSPLLLTGGNQETQYF.

This chain links TRBV6-2 or TRBV6-3 with TRBJ1-2; the D is unclear. Germline CDR1 and CDR2: MNHEY and SVGEGT. V lost 5 bases, J lost 3 bases, and 19 bases lay in between. CDR3 length: 16 amino acids. CDR3 sequence: CASSEVGVRDHYGYTF. CDR3 sequence (DNA): TGTGCCAGCAGTGAGGTCGGGGTCCGCGATCACTATGGCTACACCTTC.

CDR3 sequence (DNA): TGTGCCAGCAGCCAGAGGGCGGGTGGCACTGAAGCTTTCTTT. The encoded protein is CASSQRAGGTEAFF. The chain has TRBV11-2 and TRBJ1-1; D unresolved. Germline values: CDR1 SGHAT, CDR2 FQNNGV. This CDR3 has 14 residues. V lost 5 bases and J 4 bases, leaving 14 bases between the germline ends.

This clone has more than one count but fewer than ten. The junction does not match germline at one end; this may be a read error. The V gene is TRBV11-2, the J gene TRBJ2-3; TRBD2 matches at 13 bases. The CDR3 is made up of 17 amino acids. Germline loops: CDR1 SGHAT, CDR2 FQNNGV. The CDR3 bases are TGTGCCAGCAGCATAGACCGGACTAGCGGGGGTAAAGATACGCAGTATTTT. This sequence encodes CASSIDRTSGGKDTQYF.